Shown below are 22 T cell receptor beta chains from a single sample sequenced in a study of T cell responses to AZD1222 COVID-19 vaccine. TCRdb's table, derived via immunoSEQ multiplex PCR, lists solely in-frame clones and lacks some. Altogether about 120,000 clones are present, about nine tenths being singletons, with the ten largest covering nearly 4.5%. The sequences come from peripheral blood, collected on day 0 of MenACWY control vaccination. The receptors were gathered from an adult in good health.

The J gene is TRBJ2-6, the V gene TRBV9, with D perhaps assigned TRBD1 or TRBD2 (5 bases each). V was shortened by 4 bases and J by 0 bases, with 11 bases between the two germline ends. Germline assignment: CDR1 SGDLS and CDR2 YYNGEE. This CDR3 is 16 amino acids long. CDR3 region: CASSLQGTSGANVLTF. CDR3 nucleotide sequence: TGTGCCAGCAGCCTTCAAGGGACCTCTGGGGCCAACGTCCTGACTTTC.

The chain has TRBV6-1 and TRBJ2-7; tentative D call: TRBD1 (6 bases). The germline V gene encodes CDR1 MNHNS and CDR2 SASEGT. The CDR3 loop spans 15 amino acids. Deletions cut 3 bases from V and 2 bases from J, with 14 bases between. The DNA for the CDR3 is TGTGCCAGCAGTGATTCGAGGACAGTAACCTACGAGCAGTACGTC. The encoded protein is CASSDSRTVTYEQYV.

This clone has a single count. The chain is built from TRBV4-1 and TRBJ1-1; TRBD1 is a possible D gene (5 bases). The germline V and J ends were trimmed by 3 bases and 1 base, with 12 bases remaining between them. The CDR3 runs 15 residues. From germline, CDR1 is MGHRA and CDR2 YSYEKL. In DNA form, the CDR3 reads TGCGCCAGCAGCCAGCCGGGACGGAAGAACACTGAAGCTTTCTTT. It translates to CASSQPGRKNTEAFF.

This clone has a single count. This chain links TRBV4-1 with TRBJ2-1; maybe TRBD2 (6 bases). CDR1 and CDR2 (germline): MGHRA, YSYEKL. This CDR3 region has 19 residues. Deletions cut 2 bases from V and 0 bases from J, with 20 bases between. DNA of the CDR3: TGCGCCAGCAGCCAATCAGCTAGCGCCGGACCAAGCTCCTACAATGAGCAGTTCTTC. Translating gives CASSQSASAGPSSYNEQFF.

The J gene is TRBJ1-3, the V gene TRBV11-2; possibly TRBD1 for D (5 bases). The CDR3 has 14 residues. V was trimmed by 4 bases and J by 2 bases, leaving 9 bases between them. The germline gives CDR1 SGHAT, CDR2 FQNNGV. The CDR3: CASSYRGPGNTIYF. The CDR3 DNA reads TGTGCCAGCAGCTATAGGGGTCCTGGAAACACCATATATTTT.

The chain recombines TRBV9 with TRBJ2-2; 8 positions agree with TRBD1. Looked up from germline, CDR1 is SGDLS and CDR2 is YYNGEE. The V and J ends lost 3 bases and 1 base, in that order; junction bases with no gene match: 5. The CDR3 sequence is 16 residues long. The CDR3 sequence is CASSALTGVNTGELFF. In nucleotides, the CDR3 is TGTGCCAGCAGCGCCCTGACAGGGGTGAACACCGGGGAGCTGTTTTTT.

The rearrangement links TRBV3-1 (or the pseudogene TRBV3-2) to TRBJ1-1; D unresolved. Germline CDR1 and CDR2: LGHDT and YNNKEL (reference sequence). Trimming removed 4 bases from V and 6 bases from J, with 18 bases in between. This CDR3 contains 15 residues. For the CDR3, the DNA is TGTGCCAGCAGCCCCATGCCGGGGAACGACGCTGAAGCTTTCTTT. As protein: CASSPMPGNDAEAFF.

The genes are TRBV6-5 and TRBJ1-2, with D perhaps TRBD1 (5 bases). V was shortened by 3 bases and J by 6 bases, with 14 bases between the two germline ends. The CDR3 is made up of 14 amino acids. From germline, CDR1 is MNHEY and CDR2 SVGAGI. This chain's CDR3 is CASSYQGRWDGYTF. For the CDR3, the DNA is TGTGCCAGCAGTTATCAGGGCAGGTGGGATGGCTACACCTTC.

In its sample, this clone was seen a few times. The chain combines TRBV6-6 with TRBJ1-5; maybe TRBD1 (5 bases). In germline, CDR1 is MNHNY, CDR2 SVGAGI (reference sequence). This CDR3 contains 12 residues. Trimming removed 6 bases from V and 7 bases from J, with 10 bases in between. The CDR3 DNA sequence: TGTGCCAGCAGGGATGGGGGGCAGCCCCAGCATTTT. Amino acids: CASRDGGQPQHF.

The chain employs TRBV19 and TRBJ2-6; 8 bases agree with TRBD1. Germline lookup yields CDR1 LNHDA and CDR2 SQIVND (reference sequence). The CDR3 length is 15 residues. The CDR3 loop is CATGDRRSGANVLTF. Written as DNA, the CDR3 is TGTGCGACCGGGGACAGGCGATCTGGGGCCAACGTCCTGACTTTC.

This chain links TRBV18 with TRBJ2-1, with TRBD1 matching over 7 bases. Trimming at V came to 0 bases and at J to 3 bases, leaving 2 bases not matched to a gene. The CDR3 contains 15 residues. Germline CDR1 and CDR2: KGHSH and LQKENI. For the CDR3, the DNA is TGTGCCAGCTCACCACCGAGGGGGCTCTACAATGAGCAGTTCTTC. Residues: CASSPPRGLYNEQFF.

V is TRBV7-9 and J is TRBJ1-2; 7 bases fit TRBD1. With 3 bases clipped from V and 2 bases from J, the junction kept 3 bases outside the gene matches. This CDR3 spans 14 amino acids. Germline V lookup: CDR1 SEHNR, CDR2 FQNEAQ (reference sequence). CDR3 DNA: TGTGCCAGCAGCTTTCAGGGGGGGAACTATGGCTACACCTTC. Translating gives CASSFQGGNYGYTF.

The chain employs TRBV5-6 and TRBJ2-2, with TRBD1 matching 9 bases. Per the germline V gene, CDR1 is SGHDT and CDR2 is YYEEEE. This CDR3 is 16 amino acids long. V lost 2 bases, J lost 1 base, and 3 bases stayed unmatched. The CDR3 DNA follows: TGTGCCAGCAGCTTTCCGGGACAGGGGAACACCGGGGAGCTGTTTTTT. Translation: CASSFPGQGNTGELFF.

J is TRBJ2-1 and V is TRBV11-3; the D gene is possibly TRBD1 (6 bases). Between the trimmed V and J ends, which lost 2 bases and 0 bases, there was a span of 8 bases. Germline V gene lookup returns CDR1 SGHNT and CDR2 YENEEA. The CDR3 spans 15 residues. The DNA for the CDR3 is TGTGCCAGCAGCTTAATGGGACACTCCTACAATGAGCAGTTCTTC. Translated, it gives CASSLMGHSYNEQFF. The full variable domain, with the rest looked up from reference TRBV11-3 and TRBJ2-1, is EAGVVQSPRYKIIEKKQPVAFWCNPISGHNTLYWYLQNLGQGPELLIRYENEEAVDDSQLPKDRFSAERLKGVDSTLKIQPAELGDSAVYLCASSLMGHSYNEQFFGPGTRLTVL.

This sequence joins TRBV4-2 and TRBJ2-5; 9 nucleotides line up with TRBD2. Germline V CDR1 and CDR2: LGHNA, YNFKEQ. This CDR3 is built from 16 residues. Losses at the gene ends were 0 bases for V and 4 bases for J; bases not matched to a gene: 6. The CDR3 bases are TGTGCCAGCAGCCAAGAATTTGGCGGGGGGGCAGAGACCCAGTACTTC. Protein: CASSQEFGGGAETQYF.

By sample fraction, this clone is medium-sized (0.01 to 0.1%). CDR3 sequence (DNA): TGTGCCAGCCGGACAGGGGGTAGCATCTATGGCTACACCTTC. Translated, it gives CASRTGGSIYGYTF. The chain couples TRBV27 to TRBJ1-2; 10 positions agree with TRBD1. This CDR3 is 14 amino acids long. V shed 8 bases and J 4 bases; nucleotides not matched to a gene: 7. The germline V gene encodes CDR1 MNHEY and CDR2 SMNVEV (reference sequence).

This clone was detected a few times. The chain joins TRBV6-1 to TRBJ2-6, with no clear D. Per the germline V gene, CDR1 is MNHNS and CDR2 is SASEGT. Between the trimmed V and J ends, which lost 3 bases and 2 bases, there was a span of 8 bases. The CDR3 has 15 residues. In nucleotides, the CDR3 is TGTGCCAGCAGTGAGTCTGGGGCTGGGGCCAACGTCCTGACTTTC. The encoded protein is CASSESGAGANVLTF.

This chain joins TRBV28 and TRBJ2-1, with 7 bases matching TRBD1. V was clipped by 5 bases and J by 2 bases; unmatched bases: 15. The CDR3 is made up of 18 amino acids. Germline CDR1 is MDHEN and CDR2 is SYDVKM. The CDR3 sequence: CASSQTNQGVGPYNEQFF. Written as DNA, the CDR3 is TGTGCCAGCAGTCAGACCAATCAGGGGGTTGGCCCCTACAATGAGCAGTTCTTC.

V and J are TRBV4-3 and TRBJ2-3; possibly TRBD1 for D (5 bases). Germline CDR1 reads LGHNA; CDR2 reads YSLEER. V was trimmed by 0 bases and J by 6 bases, leaving 22 bases between them. The CDR3 contains 18 residues. This chain's CDR3 is CASSQDYRSLVHRDTQYF. The CDR3 DNA is TGCGCCAGCAGCCAAGACTACAGGTCTCTAGTGCACAGGGATACGCAGTATTTT.

This clone showed up just once. The chain employs TRBV6-2 or TRBV6-3 and TRBJ2-3, with TRBD2 matching over 11 bases. Trimming removed 6 bases from V and 0 bases from J; junction bases left unmatched: 2. The CDR3 has 15 residues. Germline V CDR1 and CDR2: MNHEY, SVGEGT. CDR3 in DNA: TGTGCCAGCAGCGCTAGCGGGGGGAGCACAGATACGCAGTATTTT. This translates into CASSASGGSTDTQYF.

The chain links TRBV28 to TRBJ2-1; a possible D gene is TRBD1 (6 bases). CDR1 MDHEN and CDR2 SYDVKM come from the germline V gene. The CDR3 is 13 amino acids. Trimming took 6 bases from V and 12 from J, leaving 18 bases between them. CDR3 nucleotide sequence: TGTGCCAGCAGGGGGTTGGGACCGACAGGGCAGTTCTTC. Translating it yields CASRGLGPTGQFF.

This chain links TRBV19 with TRBJ1-5; tentatively, D is TRBD1 (6 bases). Per germline, CDR1 LNHDA and CDR2 SQIVND (reference sequence). The CDR3 is made up of 16 amino acids. Trimming left V 2 bases short and J 7 bases short, with 18 bases between. The CDR3 is CASSITSRQGFQPQHF. The CDR3, as DNA: TGTGCCAGTAGTATAACCTCCCGGCAGGGGTTCCAGCCCCAGCATTTT.